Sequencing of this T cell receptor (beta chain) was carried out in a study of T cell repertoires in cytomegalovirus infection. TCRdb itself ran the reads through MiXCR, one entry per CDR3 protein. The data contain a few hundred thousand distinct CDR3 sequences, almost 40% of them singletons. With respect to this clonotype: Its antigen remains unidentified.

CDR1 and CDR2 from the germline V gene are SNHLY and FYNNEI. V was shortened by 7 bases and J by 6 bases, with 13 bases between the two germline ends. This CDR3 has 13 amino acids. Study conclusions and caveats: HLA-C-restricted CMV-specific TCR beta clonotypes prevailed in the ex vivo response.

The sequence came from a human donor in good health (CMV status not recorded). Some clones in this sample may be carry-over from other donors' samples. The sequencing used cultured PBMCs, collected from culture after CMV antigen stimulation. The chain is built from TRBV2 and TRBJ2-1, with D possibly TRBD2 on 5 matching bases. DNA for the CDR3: TGTGCCAGCACGGCTAGCCGGGGCAATGAGCAGTTCTTC. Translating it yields CASTASRGNEQFF.